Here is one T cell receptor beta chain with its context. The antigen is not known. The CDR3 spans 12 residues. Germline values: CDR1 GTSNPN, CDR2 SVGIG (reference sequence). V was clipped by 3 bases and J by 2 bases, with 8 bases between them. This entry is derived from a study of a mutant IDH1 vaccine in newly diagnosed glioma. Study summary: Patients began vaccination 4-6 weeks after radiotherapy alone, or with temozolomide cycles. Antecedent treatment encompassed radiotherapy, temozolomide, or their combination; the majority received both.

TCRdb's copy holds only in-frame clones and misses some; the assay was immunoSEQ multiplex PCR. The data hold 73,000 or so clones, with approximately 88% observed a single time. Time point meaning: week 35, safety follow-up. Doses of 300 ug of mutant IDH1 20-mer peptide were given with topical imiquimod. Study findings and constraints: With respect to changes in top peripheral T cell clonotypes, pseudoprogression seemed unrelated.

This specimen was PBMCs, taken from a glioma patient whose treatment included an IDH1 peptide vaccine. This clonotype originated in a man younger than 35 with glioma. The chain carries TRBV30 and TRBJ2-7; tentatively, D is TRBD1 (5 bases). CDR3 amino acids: CAWRGDTYEQYF. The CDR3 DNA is TGTGCCTGGAGAGGGGATACCTACGAGCAGTACTTC.